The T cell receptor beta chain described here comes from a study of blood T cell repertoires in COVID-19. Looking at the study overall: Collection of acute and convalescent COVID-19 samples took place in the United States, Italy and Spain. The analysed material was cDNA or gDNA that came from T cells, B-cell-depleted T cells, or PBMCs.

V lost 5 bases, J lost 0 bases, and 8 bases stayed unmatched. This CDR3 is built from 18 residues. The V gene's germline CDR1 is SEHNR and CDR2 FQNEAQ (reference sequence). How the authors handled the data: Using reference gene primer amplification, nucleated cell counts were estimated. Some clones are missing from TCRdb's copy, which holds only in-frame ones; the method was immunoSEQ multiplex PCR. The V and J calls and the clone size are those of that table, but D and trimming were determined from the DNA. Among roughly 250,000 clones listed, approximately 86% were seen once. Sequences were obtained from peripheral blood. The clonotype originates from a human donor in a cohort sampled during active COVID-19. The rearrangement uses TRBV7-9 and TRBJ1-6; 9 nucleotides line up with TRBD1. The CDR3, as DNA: TGTGCCAGCAGCCGTGGGGACAGGGACAACTCCTATAATTCACCCCTCCACTTT. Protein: CASSRGDRDNSYNSPLHF.